This entry concerns a single T cell receptor beta chain. As yet, its antigen is unknown. Profiling relied on immunoSEQ multiplex PCR, and the TCRdb table lists in-frame clones only, not all of them. The data hold millions of clones, with 80% to 95% observed a single time. This sample stems from a study of shared clonotypes between healthy human individuals. Background on the study: Per-donor plates numbered three CD4 naive, three CD4 memory, two CD8 naive and one CD8 memory.

General study points: With a few donors compared, 4% to 5% of naive CD4 clonotypes were shared.

Input material: naive CD4+ T cells from PBMCs. Subset of the sample: CD45RA+ positively selected. The sequence came from a man between 18 and 35 years old in good health. Some clones in this sample may be carry-over from other donors' samples.

The CDR3 is CATWVGGRRQEQFF. The DNA for the CDR3 is TGTGCCACCTGGGTGGGGGGCCGCCGCCAAGAGCAGTTCTTC. This chain uses TRBV27 with TRBJ2-1, with D perhaps being TRBD1 or TRBD2 (6 bases each). This CDR3 is 14 amino acids long. The V gene lost 10 bases and the J gene lost 10 bases, with 23 bases spanning the gap. Germline V gene sequence: CDR1 MNHEY, CDR2 SMNVEV (reference sequence).